Listed below are T cell receptor beta chains from one sample, sequenced in a study of early T cells in non-severe SARS-CoV-2 infection. TCRdb recomputed calls from the 5' RACE reads with MiXCR, one row per CDR3 protein. The sample lists under 100,000 distinct CDR3 sequences, around 15% occurring once. Sequencing input: whole blood. The origin of the receptors is an adult who was a healthcare worker with PCR-confirmed SARS-CoV-2 infection or an uninfected control (not recorded which). Each CDR3 is given with its conserved first and last residue. A D gene is named only where the DNA matches it firmly.

TRBV7-2	16	TRBJ2-5	.	CASSTKSAGFQETQYF
TRBV12-3/TRBV12-4	17	TRBJ2-3	TRBD2	CASSPNQLAGGRDTQYF
TRBV10-3	15	TRBJ2-1	.	CAISEGNRLYNEQFF
TRBV12-3/TRBV12-4	16	TRBJ2-3	TRBD2	CASSLGLAGRTDTQYF
TRBV7-9	16	TRBJ2-5	.	CASSSRSGHEQETQYF
TRBV2	16	TRBJ1-4	.	CASSEAPGRNNEKLFF
TRBV20-1	15	TRBJ1-4	.	CSAKDREGPNEKLFF
TRBV7-2	13	TRBJ2-1	.	CASSPRAADEQFF
TRBV29-1	12	TRBJ2-7	.	CSFRAETYEQYF
TRBV3-1	16	TRBJ2-3	.	CASSQDSAGTTDTQYF
TRBV20-1	15	TRBJ1-4	.	CSASPLQRFNEKLFF
TRBV30	13	TRBJ2-7	.	CAWSVQGSYEQYF